These T cell receptor beta chains were read from a single sample in a study of blood T cell repertoires in COVID-19. The repertoire was sequenced with immunoSEQ multiplex PCR; TCRdb's copy has only in-frame clones and lacks some. The sample holds about 200,000 clones, 88% seen once. Sequenced input: peripheral blood. The receptors come from a young man with active or convalescent COVID-19. Both conserved end residues are part of each CDR3. A D gene is named only where the DNA matches it firmly. Expanded clones are given a class, and other clones once, few, many or no size at all.

clone size: .
V gene: TRBV7-9
D gene: .
J gene: TRBJ2-3
CDR3 protein: CASSRATDTQYF
CDR3 DNA: TGTGCCAGCAGCCGAGCGACAGATACGCAGTATTTT

clone size: .
V gene: TRBV14
D gene: TRBD1
J gene: TRBJ1-5
CDR3 protein: CASSQGNVVQRNRGFLQPQHF
CDR3 DNA: TGTGCCAGCAGCCAAGGTAACGTAGTCCAACGTAACAGGGGTTTTTTGCAGCCCCAGCATTTT

clone size: .
V gene: TRBV6-5
D gene: .
J gene: TRBJ2-2
CDR3 protein: CASSRGGQATGELFF
CDR3 DNA: TGTGCCAGCAGCAGGGGGGGACAGGCTACCGGGGAGCTGTTTTTT

clone size: .
V gene: TRBV5-4
D gene: .
J gene: TRBJ2-4
CDR3 protein: CASSLDSGVDIQYF
CDR3 DNA: TGTGCCAGCAGCTTGGATTCAGGGGTGGACATTCAGTACTTC

clone size: .
V gene: TRBV9
D gene: .
J gene: TRBJ2-2
CDR3 protein: CASSQNRVSNTGELFF
CDR3 DNA: TGTGCCAGCAGCCAAAACAGGGTGTCGAACACCGGGGAGCTGTTTTTT

clone size: .
V gene: TRBV25-1
D gene: TRBD2
J gene: TRBJ2-1
CDR3 protein: CASSSSGIHIAYNEQFF
CDR3 DNA: TGTGCCAGCAGTTCGAGCGGGATACATATCGCCTACAATGAGCAGTTCTTC

clone size: .
V gene: TRBV23-1
D gene: TRBD1
J gene: TRBJ2-7
CDR3 protein: CASRGKGTGGIEQYF
CDR3 DNA: TGCGCCAGCAGGGGGAAGGGGACAGGGGGCATCGAGCAGTACTTC

clone size: .
V gene: TRBV21-1
D gene: .
J gene: TRBJ1-1
CDR3 protein: CASRPRTENTEAFF
CDR3 DNA: TGTGCCAGCAGGCCCCGGACAGAGAACACTGAAGCTTTCTTT

clone size: once
V gene: TRBV27
D gene: .
J gene: TRBJ1-4
CDR3 protein: CASTRQGWGEKLFF
CDR3 DNA: TGTGCCAGCACCCGTCAGGGTTGGGGAGAAAAACTGTTTTTT

clone size: few
V gene: TRBV18
D gene: TRBD1
J gene: TRBJ1-6
CDR3 protein: CASSPDRDSPLHF
CDR3 DNA: TGTGCCAGCTCACCGGACAGGGATTCACCCCTCCACTTT

clone size: .
V gene: TRBV11-1
D gene: .
J gene: TRBJ1-1
CDR3 protein: CASSLAPGGTEAFF
CDR3 DNA: TGTGCCAGCAGCTTAGCGCCGGGGGGAACTGAAGCTTTCTTT

clone size: .
V gene: TRBV7-3
D gene: .
J gene: TRBJ2-5
CDR3 protein: CASSPGGQETQYF
CDR3 DNA: TGTGCCAGCAGCCCAGGGGGGCAAGAGACCCAGTACTTC

clone size: .
V gene: TRBV4-3
D gene: .
J gene: TRBJ1-2
CDR3 protein: CASSPGGRVGYYGYTF
CDR3 DNA: TGCGCCAGCAGCCCAGGAGGACGGGTGGGGTACTATGGCTACACCTTC

clone size: .
V gene: TRBV27
D gene: TRBD1
J gene: TRBJ1-2
CDR3 protein: CASSLGGQGGNYGYTF
CDR3 DNA: TGTGCCAGCAGTTTAGGAGGACAGGGAGGGAACTATGGCTACACCTTC

clone size: .
V gene: TRBV12-3/TRBV12-4
D gene: .
J gene: TRBJ1-1
CDR3 protein: CASSGQRNTEAFF
CDR3 DNA: TGTGCCAGCAGTGGACAGCGTAACACTGAAGCTTTCTTT

clone size: .
V gene: TRBV21-1
D gene: .
J gene: TRBJ1-2
CDR3 protein: CASSGPGEGNYGYTF
CDR3 DNA: TGTGCCAGCAGCGGACCAGGGGAGGGTAACTATGGCTACACCTTC

clone size: .
V gene: TRBV5-1
D gene: .
J gene: TRBJ2-3
CDR3 protein: CASSLDRDTQYF
CDR3 DNA: TGCGCCAGCAGCTTGGACCGGGATACGCAGTATTTT

clone size: .
V gene: TRBV7-2
D gene: TRBD2
J gene: TRBJ2-3
CDR3 protein: CASSLAGGAGDTQYF
CDR3 DNA: TGTGCCAGCAGCTTAGCGGGAGGGGCCGGCGATACGCAGTATTTT

clone size: .
V gene: TRBV5-5
D gene: .
J gene: TRBJ1-4
CDR3 protein: CASSYLGSTNEKLFF
CDR3 DNA: TGTGCCAGCAGCTATCTCGGGTCAACTAATGAAAAACTGTTTTTT

clone size: .
V gene: TRBV5-6
D gene: TRBD2
J gene: TRBJ2-3
CDR3 protein: CASSFLAGGRIDTQYF
CDR3 DNA: TGTGCCAGCAGCTTCTTAGCGGGAGGGCGTATAGATACGCAGTATTTT

clone size: once
V gene: TRBV4-1
D gene: .
J gene: TRBJ1-1
CDR3 protein: CASSQDSPAAVDEAFF
CDR3 DNA: TGCGCCAGCAGCCAAGATAGTCCCGCGGCAGTCGATGAAGCTTTCTTT

clone size: .
V gene: TRBV12-5
D gene: .
J gene: TRBJ1-3
CDR3 protein: CASGLDMSGNTIYF
CDR3 DNA: TGTGCTAGTGGTTTGGATATGAGTGGAAACACCATATATTTT

clone size: few
V gene: TRBV5-5
D gene: .
J gene: TRBJ1-1
CDR3 protein: CASSLNFGNKNTEAFF
CDR3 DNA: TGTGCCAGCAGCTTGAATTTTGGCAACAAGAACACTGAAGCTTTCTTT

clone size: .
V gene: TRBV19
D gene: TRBD1
J gene: TRBJ1-2
CDR3 protein: CASMGFQGAGYTF
CDR3 DNA: TGTGCCAGTATGGGATTTCAGGGGGCTGGCTACACCTTC

clone size: .
V gene: TRBV7-2
D gene: .
J gene: TRBJ2-6
CDR3 protein: CASSLGGRVSSGANVLTF
CDR3 DNA: TGTGCCAGCAGCTTAGGAGGCAGGGTATCATCTGGGGCCAACGTCCTGACTTTC

clone size: .
V gene: TRBV27
D gene: TRBD1
J gene: TRBJ1-2
CDR3 protein: CASRQGARGYTF
CDR3 DNA: TGTGCCAGCAGGCAGGGGGCGAGGGGCTACACCTTC

clone size: .
V gene: TRBV5-1
D gene: .
J gene: TRBJ2-2
CDR3 protein: CASCPPGQANTGELFF
CDR3 DNA: TGCGCCAGCTGCCCCCCAGGGCAGGCGAACACCGGGGAGCTGTTTTTT

clone size: .
V gene: TRBV11-2
D gene: TRBD2
J gene: TRBJ2-7
CDR3 protein: CASSLLAGVDNEQYF
CDR3 DNA: TGTGCCAGCAGCCTACTAGCGGGAGTAGACAACGAGCAGTACTTC

clone size: .
V gene: TRBV7-3
D gene: .
J gene: TRBJ1-1
CDR3 protein: CASSPGQSNTEAFF
CDR3 DNA: TGTGCCAGCAGCCCGGGACAAAGTAACACTGAAGCTTTCTTT

clone size: .
V gene: TRBV5-8
D gene: TRBD2
J gene: TRBJ2-5
CDR3 protein: CASSLARWLAGETQYF
CDR3 DNA: TGTGCCAGCAGCTTGGCCAGGTGGCTAGCGGGAGAGACCCAGTACTTC

clone size: .
V gene: TRBV9
D gene: .
J gene: TRBJ2-5
CDR3 protein: CASSVMGAGQETQYF
CDR3 DNA: TGTGCCAGCAGCGTTATGGGAGCGGGCCAAGAGACCCAGTACTTC

clone size: .
V gene: TRBV10-2
D gene: TRBD1
J gene: TRBJ1-6
CDR3 protein: CASSVFQGAGSPLHF
CDR3 DNA: TGCGCCAGCAGTGTATTTCAGGGGGCTGGATCACCCCTCCACTTT

clone size: .
V gene: TRBV30
D gene: .
J gene: TRBJ2-2
CDR3 protein: CAWSVPANTGELFF
CDR3 DNA: TGTGCCTGGAGTGTACCAGCGAACACCGGGGAGCTGTTTTTT

clone size: .
V gene: TRBV7-8
D gene: TRBD1
J gene: TRBJ1-2
CDR3 protein: CASSLGQGGYGYTF
CDR3 DNA: TGTGCCAGCAGCTTGGGGCAGGGGGGCTATGGCTACACCTTC

clone size: .
V gene: TRBV6-5
D gene: .
J gene: TRBJ1-6
CDR3 protein: CASSYSGGANNSPLHF
CDR3 DNA: TGTGCCAGCAGTTACTCTGGGGGCGCGAATAATTCACCCCTCCACTTT